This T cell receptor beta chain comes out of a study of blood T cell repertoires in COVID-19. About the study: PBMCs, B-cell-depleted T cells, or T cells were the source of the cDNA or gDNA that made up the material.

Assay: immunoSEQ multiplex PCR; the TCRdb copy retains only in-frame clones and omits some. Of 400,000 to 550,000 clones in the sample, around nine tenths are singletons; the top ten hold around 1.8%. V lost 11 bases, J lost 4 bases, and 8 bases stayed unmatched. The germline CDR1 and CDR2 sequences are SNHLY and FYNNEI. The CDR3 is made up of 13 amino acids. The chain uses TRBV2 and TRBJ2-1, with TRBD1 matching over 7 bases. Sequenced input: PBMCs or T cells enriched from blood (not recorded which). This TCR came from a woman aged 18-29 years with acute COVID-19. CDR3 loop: CAARQGIYNEQFF. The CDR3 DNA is TGTGCCGCTAGACAGGGAATATACAATGAGCAGTTCTTC.